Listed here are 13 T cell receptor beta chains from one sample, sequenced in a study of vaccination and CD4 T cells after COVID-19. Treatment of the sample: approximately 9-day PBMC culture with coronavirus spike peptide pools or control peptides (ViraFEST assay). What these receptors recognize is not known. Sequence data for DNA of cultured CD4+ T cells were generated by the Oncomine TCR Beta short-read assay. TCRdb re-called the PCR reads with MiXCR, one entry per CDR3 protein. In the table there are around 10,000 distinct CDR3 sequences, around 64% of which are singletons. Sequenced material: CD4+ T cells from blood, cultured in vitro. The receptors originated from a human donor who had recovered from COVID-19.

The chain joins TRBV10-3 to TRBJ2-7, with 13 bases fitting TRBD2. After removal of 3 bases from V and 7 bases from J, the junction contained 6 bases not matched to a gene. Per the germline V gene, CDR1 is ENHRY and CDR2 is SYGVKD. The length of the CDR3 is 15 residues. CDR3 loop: CAISEPGLAGLEQYF. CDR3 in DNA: TGTGCCATCAGTGAACCGGGACTAGCGGGACTTGAGCAGTACTTC.

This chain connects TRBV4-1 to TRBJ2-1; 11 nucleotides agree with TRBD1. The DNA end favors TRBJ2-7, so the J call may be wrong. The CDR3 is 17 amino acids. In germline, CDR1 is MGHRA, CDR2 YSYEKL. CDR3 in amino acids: CASSQGDPGQGVYEQYF. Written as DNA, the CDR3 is TGCGCCAGCAGCCAAGGAGACCCGGGACAGGGGGTCTACGAGCAGTACTTC.

The CDR3 region is CASSRQGTAKNIQYF. The CDR3 nucleotides read TGTGCCAGCAGTCGACAGGGGACAGCCAAAAACATTCAGTACTTC. This chain links TRBV12-3 or TRBV12-4 with TRBJ2-4; 8 bases map to TRBD1. The V gene end was trimmed by 5 bases and the J gene end by 0 bases; junction bases not matched to a gene: 3. The CDR3 spans 15 residues.

As DNA, the CDR3 is TGCAGTGCCCTCATGGGGGGGAGGGCCACCGATGAGCAGTTCTTC. Protein sequence: CSALMGGRATDEQFF. J is TRBJ2-1 and V is TRBV20-1, with TRBD2 matching 7 bases. This CDR3 is 15 amino acids long. Germline CDR1 reads DFQATT; CDR2 reads SNEGSKA (reference sequence). V gave up 6 bases and J gave up 8 bases; unmatched junction bases: 16.

This chain's CDR3 is CASSEWRTGGQPQHF. In DNA, the CDR3 is TGTGCCAGCAGTGAGTGGAGGACAGGGGGTCAGCCCCAGCATTTT. The gene calls are TRBV2 and TRBJ1-5, with TRBD1 identical over 10 bases. The CDR3 consists of 15 residues. Trimming took 3 bases from V and 6 from J; bases not matched to a gene: 5. Per germline, CDR1 SNHLY and CDR2 FYNNEI. The variable domain in full, with the rest retrieved from reference TRBV2 and TRBJ1-5, is EPEVTQTPSHQVTQMGQEVILRCVPISNHLYFYWYRQILGQKVEFLVSFYNNEISEKSEIFDDQFSVERPDGSNFTLKIRSTKLEDSAMYFCASSEWRTGGQPQHFGDGTRLSIL.

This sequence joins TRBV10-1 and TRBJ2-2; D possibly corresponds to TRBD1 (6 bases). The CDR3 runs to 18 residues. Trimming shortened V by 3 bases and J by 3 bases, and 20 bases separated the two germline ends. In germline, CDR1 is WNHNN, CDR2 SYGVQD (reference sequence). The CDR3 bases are TGCGCCAGCAGTGACCCTACCGTGCAGGGGCCTTACACCGGGGAGCTGTTTTTT. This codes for CASSDPTVQGPYTGELFF.

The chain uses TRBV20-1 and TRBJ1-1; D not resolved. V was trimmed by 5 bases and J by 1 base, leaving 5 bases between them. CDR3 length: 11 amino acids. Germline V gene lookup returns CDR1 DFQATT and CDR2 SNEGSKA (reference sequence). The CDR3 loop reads CSAEWNTEAFF. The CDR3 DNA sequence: TGCAGTGCTGAGTGGAACACTGAAGCTTTCTTT.

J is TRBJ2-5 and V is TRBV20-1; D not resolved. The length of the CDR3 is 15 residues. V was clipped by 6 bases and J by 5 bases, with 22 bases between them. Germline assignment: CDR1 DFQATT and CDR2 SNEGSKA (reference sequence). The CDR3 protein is CSATLPNAPRETQYF. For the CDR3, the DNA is TGCAGTGCCACCTTACCTAATGCGCCCCGGGAGACCCAGTACTTC.

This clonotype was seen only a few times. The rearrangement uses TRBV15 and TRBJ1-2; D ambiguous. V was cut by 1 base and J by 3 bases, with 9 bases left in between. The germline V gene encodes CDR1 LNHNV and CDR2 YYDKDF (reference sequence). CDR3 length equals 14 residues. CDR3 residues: CATSRAGQDYGYTF. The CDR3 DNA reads TGTGCCACCAGCAGAGCGGGCCAGGACTATGGCTACACCTTC.

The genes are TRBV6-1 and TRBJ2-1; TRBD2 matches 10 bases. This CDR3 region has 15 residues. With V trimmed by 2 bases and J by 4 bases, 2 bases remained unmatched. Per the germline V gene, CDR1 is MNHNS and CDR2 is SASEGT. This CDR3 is CASSELAGDYNEQFF. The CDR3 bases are TGTGCCAGCAGTGAACTAGCGGGAGATTACAATGAGCAGTTCTTC.

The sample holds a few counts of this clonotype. CDR3 DNA: TGTGCCAGCAGGACCGACAGGGAGAGCAATCAGCCCCAGCATTTT. This translates into CASRTDRESNQPQHF. The chain is built from TRBV6-1 and TRBJ1-5, with 7 bases that match TRBD1. Germline assignment: CDR1 MNHNS and CDR2 SASEGT. V lost 6 bases to trimming and J lost 1 base; unmatched junction nucleotides: 6. This CDR3 comprises 15 residues.

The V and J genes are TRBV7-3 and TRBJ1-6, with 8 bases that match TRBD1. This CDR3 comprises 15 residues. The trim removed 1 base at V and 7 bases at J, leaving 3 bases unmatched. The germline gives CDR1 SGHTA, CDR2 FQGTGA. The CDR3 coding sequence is TGTGCCAGCAGCTTAATGACAGGGGAGAATTCACCCCTCCACTTT. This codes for CASSLMTGENSPLHF.

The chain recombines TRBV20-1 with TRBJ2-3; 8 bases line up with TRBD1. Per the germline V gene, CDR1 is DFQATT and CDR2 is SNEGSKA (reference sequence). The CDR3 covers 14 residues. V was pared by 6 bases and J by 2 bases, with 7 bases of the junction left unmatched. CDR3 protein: CSAWGQDHTDTQYF. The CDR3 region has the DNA TGCAGTGCCTGGGGACAGGACCACACAGATACGCAGTATTTT.